This is a list of T cell receptor beta chains from one sample in a study of kidney transplant recipient with SARS-CoV-2 infection. TCRdb used MiXCR to reprocess the reads, holding one entry per CDR3 protein. This table has fewer than 250,000 distinct CDR3 sequences, under 30% appearing once. The sequencing here drew on a blood sample, taken at baseline and between days 110 and 120 from a kidney transplant recipient. Receptors originate from a male patient aged 30 to 39 who had COVID-19 and was a kidney transplant recipient. Some T cells may be transferred from the graft donor. Both conserved end residues are part of each CDR3. The D gene is left open where the match is weak. Some rows mark clone size as missing; the rest say once, few, many or name a class of expanded clone.

d_call	clone_size	v_call	j_call	cdr3_nt	cdr3_aa
NA	many	TRBV6-9	TRBJ1-2	TGTGCCAGCAGTTACATGGTGCCTTACGGAAAGACCTATGGCTACACCTTC	CASSYMVPYGKTYGYTF
NA	many	TRBV11-2	TRBJ2-7	TGTGCCAGCAGCTTAGATAGGTTTGAGGCTCGTTACGAGCAGTACTTC	CASSLDRFEARYEQYF
TRBD2	NA	TRBV20-1	TRBJ2-1	TGCAGTGCCCCCGAAGGGGACAGGACTAGCGGGAGGAGCTACAATGAGCAGTTCTTC	CSAPEGDRTSGRSYNEQFF
NA	many	TRBV6-5	TRBJ1-2	TGTGCCAGCAGTAGATACAACTCTATGCGAAAGACCTATGGCTACACCTTC	CASSRYNSMRKTYGYTF
NA	NA	TRBV7-2	TRBJ1-2	TGTGCTAGCAGCGGTCACACCAGAGACGGAAAGACCTATGGCTACACCTTC	CASSGHTRDGKTYGYTF
NA	many	TRBV3-2	TRBJ2-2	TGTGCCAGCAGCCATGAAGCCGCCGGGGAGCTGTTTTTT	CASSHEAAGELFF
NA	NA	TRBV5-1	TRBJ2-5	TGCGCCAGCAGTTCAGGAGAAGTTCAAGAGACCCAGTACTTC	CASSSGEVQETQYF
NA	many	TRBV27	TRBJ1-1	TGTGCCAGCAGTGGGGGTCCTGGACTCATGAACACTGAAGCTTTCTTT	CASSGGPGLMNTEAFF
NA	many	TRBV6-1	TRBJ1-2	TGTGCCAGCAGTATGAGTGACTCTATGCGAAAGACCTATGGCTACACCTTC	CASSMSDSMRKTYGYTF
NA	many	TRBV6-5	TRBJ1-1	TGTGCCAGCAGTCAATCCCGGAACACTGAAGCTTTCTTT	CASSQSRNTEAFF
TRBD1	NA	TRBV6-6	TRBJ2-1	TGTGCCAGCAACGGACAGGGGGTCTCCTACAATGAGCAGTTCTTC	CASNGQGVSYNEQFF
NA	many	TRBV29-1	TRBJ1-5	TGCAGCGTAGGGGACGGTCTGTTGGGATTTCAGCCCCAGCATTTT	CSVGDGLLGFQPQHF
NA	many	TRBV7-2	TRBJ2-5	TGTGCCAGCAGTATCCGGGGAGCCCCTGGGGAGACCCAGTACTTC	CASSIRGAPGETQYF
TRBD1	many	TRBV20-1	TRBJ2-7	TGCAGTGCTACGGGGGACAGGTTTACCTACGAGCAGTACTTC	CSATGDRFTYEQYF
NA	many	TRBV7-3	TRBJ2-7	TGTGCCAGCAGCTTAATCGGCAGGGGCGAGCAGTACTTC	CASSLIGRGEQYF
NA	many	TRBV19	TRBJ2-1	TGTGCCAGTAGTATCTTGGGGGATGAGCAGTTCTTC	CASSILGDEQFF
TRBD1	NA	TRBV30	TRBJ2-5	TGTGCCTGGGACAGGGGAGAGACCCAGTACTTC	CAWDRGETQYF
TRBD1	NA	TRBV7-2	TRBJ2-5	TGTGCCAGCAGCACACAGACAGGGGGCCAAGAGACCCAGTACTTC	CASSTQTGGQETQYF
TRBD1	many	TRBV19	TRBJ1-5	TGTGCCAGTAGGGGGACAGGGGGCAGCAATCAGCCCCAGCATTTT	CASRGTGGSNQPQHF
NA	many	TRBV19	TRBJ2-7	TGTGCCAGTATGGAAGCGGCGGGGCCCTTGTACGAGCAGTACTTC	CASMEAAGPLYEQYF
TRBD1	many	TRBV6-5	TRBJ1-1	TGTGCCAGCAGTGCATGGAGACAGGGGAGTGAAGCTTTCTTT	CASSAWRQGSEAFF
NA	many	TRBV7-9	TRBJ1-1	TGTGCCAGCAGCTTGGAAAGACCCAGCACTGAAGCTTTCTTT	CASSLERPSTEAFF
NA	many	TRBV2	TRBJ1-2	TGTGCCAGCAGTGAATTTAGTTACTTCCGAGGGAAAAATGGCTACACCTTC	CASSEFSYFRGKNGYTF
TRBD2	many	TRBV29-1	TRBJ2-6	TGCAGCGTTTTGAGTTTGACTAGCATACAAAGTCGGGCCAACGTCCTGACTTTC	CSVLSLTSIQSRANVLTF
TRBD1	many	TRBV4-1	TRBJ2-3	TGCGCCAGCAGGGGGTTCGGGACAGGGGCAGATACGCAGTATTTT	CASRGFGTGADTQYF
TRBD2	NA	TRBV28	TRBJ2-1	TGTGCCAGCAGTGGTCCCGGGACTAGGATCGGTGAGCAGTTCTTC	CASSGPGTRIGEQFF
NA	many	TRBV3-1	TRBJ1-1	TGTGCCAGCAGCTTTAGGACTCCCATTTCAATTCGCACTGAAGCTTTCTTT	CASSFRTPISIRTEAFF
NA	NA	TRBV21-1	TRBJ1-5	TGTGCCAGCAGATTACCGATAGCTACATTGCATCATCAGCCCCAGCATTTT	CASRLPIATLHHQPQHF
NA	NA	TRBV8-2	TRBJ1-2	TGTGGCAGTGACTTTTTTAATAGCCGAAAGACCTATGGCTACACCTTC	CGSDFFNSRKTYGYTF
TRBD2	NA	TRBV4-3	TRBJ2-5	TGCGCCAGCAGTCTCCCGACTAGCGGGACTTCGGAGACCCAGTACTTC	CASSLPTSGTSETQYF
TRBD1	NA	TRBV5-5	TRBJ2-5	TGTGCCAGCAGCTTGTGGACAGGCACACAAGAGACCCAGTACTTC	CASSLWTGTQETQYF
TRBD1	many	TRBV30	TRBJ1-3	TGTGCCTGGATAAGGAGGGCAGGGGGAGACAGCACCATATATTTT	CAWIRRAGGDSTIYF
NA	many	TRBV6-5	TRBJ1-1	TGTGCCAGCAGTACCGACAGCATGAACACTGAAGCTTTCTTT	CASSTDSMNTEAFF
TRBD2	many	TRBV13	TRBJ2-3	TGTGCCAGCAGCTTCGGAGGGGCGGGAGGCACAGATACGCAGTATTTT	CASSFGGAGGTDTQYF
NA	many	TRBV19	TRBJ1-5	TGTGCCAGTAGTATTGTGGGAAGGAATCAGCCCCAGCATTTT	CASSIVGRNQPQHF
TRBD1	many	TRBV29-1	TRBJ2-7	TGCAGCGCGGGGACAGGGACTACCTACGAGCAGTACTTC	CSAGTGTTYEQYF
NA	NA	TRBV6-2/TRBV6-3	TRBJ2-3	TGTGCCAGCAGTTACTCGACTAGCACAGATACGCAGTATTTT	CASSYSTSTDTQYF
TRBD2	few	TRBV30	TRBJ2-5	TGTGCCTGGAGCGTAAATTCGGCGGGAGCTGGGGAGACCCAGTACTTC	CAWSVNSAGAGETQYF
NA	many	TRBV28	TRBJ2-7	TGTGCCAGCAGACTACAGATGGGCGAGCAGTACTTC	CASRLQMGEQYF
NA	NA	TRBV10-2	TRBJ1-2	NA	CANSILHTSRKTYGCTF
TRBD2	many	TRBV11-2	TRBJ2-7	TGTGCCAGCAGCCCGAACCCCGGTGCCGGGCAGACTAGCGGGAACGAGCAGTACTTC	CASSPNPGAGQTSGNEQYF
TRBD2	many	TRBV3-1	TRBJ2-1	TGTGCCAGCAGCCAAGACGGGTTAGGACTAGCGGCCTACAATGAGCAGTTCTTC	CASSQDGLGLAAYNEQFF
NA	many	TRBV5-1	TRBJ1-3	TGCGCCAGCAGCTTGGAAGGGAACACCATATATTTT	CASSLEGNTIYF
NA	many	TRBV5-6	TRBJ1-2	TGTGCCAGCGTAAAATTCAATAGTCGAAAGACCTATGGCTACACCTTC	CASVKFNSRKTYGYTF